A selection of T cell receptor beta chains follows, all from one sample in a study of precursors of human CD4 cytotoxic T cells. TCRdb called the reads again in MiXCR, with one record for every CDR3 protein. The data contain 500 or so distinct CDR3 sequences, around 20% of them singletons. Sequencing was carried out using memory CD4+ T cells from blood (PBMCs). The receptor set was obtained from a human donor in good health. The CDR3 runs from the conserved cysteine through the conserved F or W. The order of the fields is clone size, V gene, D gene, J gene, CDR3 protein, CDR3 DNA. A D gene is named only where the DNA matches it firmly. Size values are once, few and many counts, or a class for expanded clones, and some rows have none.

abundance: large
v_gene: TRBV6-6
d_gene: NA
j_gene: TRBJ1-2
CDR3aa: CASTPGDNYGYTF
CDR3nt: TGTGCCAGCACCCCAGGGGATAACTATGGCTACACCTTC

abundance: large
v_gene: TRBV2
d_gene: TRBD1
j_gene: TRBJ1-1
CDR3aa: CASRDWGQEGPDTEAFF
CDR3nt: TGTGCCAGCAGAGACTGGGGACAGGAGGGTCCGGACACTGAAGCTTTCTTT

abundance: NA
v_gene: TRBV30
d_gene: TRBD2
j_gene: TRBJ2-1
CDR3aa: CALDQWTSSGNEQFF
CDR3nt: TGTGCCTTGGATCAGTGGACTAGTTCCGGGAATGAGCAGTTCTTC

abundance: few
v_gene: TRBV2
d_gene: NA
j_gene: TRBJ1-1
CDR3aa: CASSEVDDTEAFF
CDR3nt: TGTGCCAGCAGTGAAGTTGATGACACTGAAGCTTTCTTT

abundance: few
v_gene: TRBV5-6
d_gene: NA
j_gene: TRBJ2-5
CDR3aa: CASSSDGDQETQYF
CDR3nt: TGTGCCAGCAGCTCGGACGGAGACCAAGAGACCCAGTACTTC

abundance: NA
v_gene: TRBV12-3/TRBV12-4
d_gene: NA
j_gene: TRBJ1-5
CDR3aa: CASTKKLGQPQHF
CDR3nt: TGTGCCAGCACTAAGAAATTGGGTCAGCCCCAGCATTTT

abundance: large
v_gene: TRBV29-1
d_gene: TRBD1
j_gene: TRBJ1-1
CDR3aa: CSVSPIGTGVELLLMNTEAFF
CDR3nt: TGCAGCGTTTCTCCGATCGGGACAGGGGTAGAATTGCTGCTGATGAACACTGAAGCTTTCTTT

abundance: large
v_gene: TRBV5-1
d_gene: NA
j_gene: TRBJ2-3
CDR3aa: CASSLIPTDTQYF
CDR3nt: TGCGCCAGCAGCTTGATCCCCACAGATACGCAGTATTTT

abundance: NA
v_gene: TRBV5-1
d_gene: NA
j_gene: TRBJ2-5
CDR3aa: CASSLSAADQETQYF
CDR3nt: TGCGCCAGCAGCTTGTCGGCAGCGGATCAAGAGACCCAGTACTTC

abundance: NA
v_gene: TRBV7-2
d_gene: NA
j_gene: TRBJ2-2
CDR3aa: CASSPVPLWRGNTGELFF
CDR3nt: TGTGCCAGCAGCCCCGTTCCTCTCTGGCGGGGGAACACCGGGGAGCTGTTTTTT

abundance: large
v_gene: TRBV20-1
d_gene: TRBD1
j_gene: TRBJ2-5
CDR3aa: CSAREITGGYQETQYF
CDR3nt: TGCAGTGCTAGAGAAATCACAGGGGGGTACCAAGAGACCCAGTACTTC

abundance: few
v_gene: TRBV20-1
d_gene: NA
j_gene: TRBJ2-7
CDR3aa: CSARSAGIDEQYF
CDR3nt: TGCAGTGCTAGATCGGCAGGGATAGACGAGCAGTACTTC

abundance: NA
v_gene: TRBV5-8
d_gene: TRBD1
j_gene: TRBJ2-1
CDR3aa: CASSLYLTGGRSFAEQFF
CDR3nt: TGTGCCAGCAGCTTGTACTTGACAGGGGGCAGGAGTTTTGCTGAGCAGTTCTTC

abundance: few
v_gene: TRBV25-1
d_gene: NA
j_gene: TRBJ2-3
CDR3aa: CASSDPGKERQYF
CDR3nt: TGTGCCAGCAGTGACCCAGGCAAGGAGAGGCAGTATTTT

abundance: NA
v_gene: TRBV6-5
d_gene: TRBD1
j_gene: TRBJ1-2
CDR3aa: CASTETGNYGYTF
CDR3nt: TGTGCCAGCACCGAGACAGGGAACTATGGCTACACCTTC

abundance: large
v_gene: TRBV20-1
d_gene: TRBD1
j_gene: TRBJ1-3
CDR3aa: CSARDPGGGNTIYF
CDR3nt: TGCAGTGCTAGAGACCCAGGGGGAGGAAACACCATATATTTT

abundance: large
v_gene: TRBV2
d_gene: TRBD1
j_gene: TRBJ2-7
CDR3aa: CASRIDRGYEQYF
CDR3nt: TGTGCCAGCAGGATCGACAGGGGCTACGAGCAGTACTTC

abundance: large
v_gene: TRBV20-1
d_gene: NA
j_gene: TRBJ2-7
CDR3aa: CSARDAGSQGEQYF
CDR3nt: TGCAGTGCTAGAGATGCAGGGAGTCAGGGCGAGCAGTACTTC

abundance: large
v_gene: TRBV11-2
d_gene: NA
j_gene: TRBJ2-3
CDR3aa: CASSFFQVIQDPDTQYF
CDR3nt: TGTGCCAGCAGCTTTTTCCAGGTCATCCAAGACCCAGATACGCAGTATTTT

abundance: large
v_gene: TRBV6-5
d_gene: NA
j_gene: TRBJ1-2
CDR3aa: CASGRWDGLANYGYTF
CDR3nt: TGTGCCAGTGGAAGATGGGACGGATTAGCTAACTATGGCTACACCTTC

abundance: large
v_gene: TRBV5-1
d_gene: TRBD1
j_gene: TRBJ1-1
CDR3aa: CASSLAGGKTEAFF
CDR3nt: TGCGCCAGCAGCTTGGCAGGGGGCAAGACTGAAGCTTTCTTT

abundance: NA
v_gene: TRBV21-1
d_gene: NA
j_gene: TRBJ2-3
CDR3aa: CASSPTWRRDNPTDTQYF
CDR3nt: TGTGCCAGCAGCCCTACATGGAGACGGGACAACCCCACAGATACGCAGTATTTT

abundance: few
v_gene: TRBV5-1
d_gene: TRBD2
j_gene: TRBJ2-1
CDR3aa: CASSSTSHGLDEQFF
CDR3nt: TGCGCCAGCAGCTCGACTAGCCACGGTCTGGATGAGCAGTTCTTC

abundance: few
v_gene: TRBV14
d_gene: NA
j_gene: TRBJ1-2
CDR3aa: CASSQDPGIYGYTF
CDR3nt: TGTGCCAGCAGCCAAGATCCGGGGATCTATGGCTACACCTTC

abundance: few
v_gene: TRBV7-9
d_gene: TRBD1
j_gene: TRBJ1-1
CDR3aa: CASSSTGERGTEAFF
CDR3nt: TGTGCCAGCAGCTCTACAGGGGAGAGGGGCACTGAAGCTTTCTTT

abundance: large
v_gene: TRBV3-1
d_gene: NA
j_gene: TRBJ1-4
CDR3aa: CASSLDGGSATNEKLFF
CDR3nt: TGTGCCAGCAGCCTCGACGGGGGATCTGCAACTAATGAAAAACTGTTTTTT

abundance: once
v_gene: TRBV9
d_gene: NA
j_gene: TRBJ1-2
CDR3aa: CASSGQTASLSGYTF
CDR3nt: TGTGCCAGCAGCGGACAGACCGCCAGTCTGAGTGGCTACACCTTC

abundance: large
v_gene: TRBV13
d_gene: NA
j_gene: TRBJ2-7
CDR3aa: CASSLVFGTSFSQAIQQYF
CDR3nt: TGTGCCAGCAGCTTAGTTTTCGGGACTTCTTTCTCCCAGGCAATACAGCAGTACTTC

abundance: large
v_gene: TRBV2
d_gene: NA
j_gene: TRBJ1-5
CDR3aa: CASSIERGNQPQHF
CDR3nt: TGTGCCAGCAGTATCGAGAGGGGCAATCAGCCCCAGCATTTT

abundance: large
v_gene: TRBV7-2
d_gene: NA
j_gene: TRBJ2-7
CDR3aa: CASSLDPAYEQYF
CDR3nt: TGTGCCAGCAGCTTAGACCCAGCCTACGAGCAGTACTTC

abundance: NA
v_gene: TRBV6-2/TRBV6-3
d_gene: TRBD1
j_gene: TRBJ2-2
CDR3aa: CASSYNVLSIGTANTGELFF
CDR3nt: TGTGCCAGCAGTTATAACGTCTTGAGCATCGGGACAGCGAACACCGGGGAGCTGTTTTTT